The rows below give T cell receptor beta chains drawn from one sample of a study of blood T cell repertoires in COVID-19. Generated by immunoSEQ multiplex PCR, the TCRdb table keeps only in-frame clones and is missing some. The data contain around 74,000 clones, 70% to 90% of them seen just once; the ten biggest clones take up approximately 4.5%. Sequencing was performed on peripheral blood. These receptors were collected from a man between 50 and 59 years old with active COVID-19. Both conserved end residues are part of each CDR3. The order of the fields is J gene, V gene, D gene, CDR3 DNA, CDR3 protein. D genes are given only for firm matches.

TRBJ1-6,TRBV6-5,.,TGTGCCGGGTCAGAGGGAAGGAACCTCCACTTT,CAGSEGRNLHF
TRBJ2-7,TRBV5-1,.,TGCGCCAGCAGCTTGGAAGCAGGCGCTTTCTACGAGCAGTACTTC,CASSLEAGAFYEQYF
TRBJ2-5,TRBV18,.,TGTGCCAGCTCCCCAAGCGGGTCACAAGAGACCCAGTACTTC,CASSPSGSQETQYF
TRBJ2-7,TRBV15,TRBD2,TGTGCCACCAGCAGAGGTTCTCGGGGGGGGAGCTCCTACGAGCAGTACTTC,CATSRGSRGGSSYEQYF
TRBJ2-7,TRBV11-2,.,TGTGCCAGCAGTTTCGCAGGGGCCTACGAGCAGTACTTC,CASSFAGAYEQYF
TRBJ2-2,TRBV5-4,.,TGTGCCACCGCCCGACCGGGACAGAACACCGGGGAGCTGTTTTTT,CATARPGQNTGELFF
TRBJ1-1,TRBV29-1,.,TGCAGCGTTGGTGGGGCTGGGACTGAAGCTTTCTTT,CSVGGAGTEAFF
TRBJ2-7,TRBV28,TRBD1,TGTGCCAGTCTCCCAGGGGACAGGGGAGGCGAGCAGTACTTC,CASLPGDRGGEQYF
TRBJ2-1,TRBV3-1/TRBV3-2,.,TGTGCCAGCAGCCCGAACGGGGACTACAATGAGCAGTTCTTC,CASSPNGDYNEQFF
TRBJ2-5,TRBV7-2,TRBD2,TGTGCCAGCAGCTTAGGGACTAGCGGGGGGATTGGGACCCAGTACTTC,CASSLGTSGGIGTQYF
TRBJ2-1,TRBV6-1,TRBD2,TGTGCCAGCAGTGAATCGGCGGGAGGGCCGTATGAGCAGTTCTTC,CASSESAGGPYEQFF
TRBJ1-6,TRBV27,TRBD1,TGTGCCAGCAGTTCTTACAGGGGGTATAATTCACCCCTCCACTTT,CASSSYRGYNSPLHF
TRBJ2-1,TRBV10-3,TRBD2,TGTGCCATCAGTGGGGGGACTAGCGGGAGTTCCTACAATGAGCAGTTCTTC,CAISGGTSGSSYNEQFF
TRBJ2-1,TRBV4-3,.,TGCGCCAGCAGCCAAAACATGGGGAGGACTGAGCAGTTCTTC,CASSQNMGRTEQFF
TRBJ2-1,TRBV7-7,TRBD2,TGTGCTAGCAGCCCTCAAGCGGGGGGGTACAATGAGCAGTTCTTC,CASSPQAGGYNEQFF
TRBJ1-4,TRBV7-9,TRBD1,TGTGCCAGCAGCTCACAGGGGCATAATAATGAAAAACTGTTTTTT,CASSSQGHNNEKLFF
TRBJ1-3,TRBV5-4,.,TGTGCCAGCAGCCCAGGGACTAAGAGCTCTGGAAACACCATATATTTT,CASSPGTKSSGNTIYF
TRBJ2-7,TRBV6-5,TRBD2,TGTGCCAGCAGGGGACTAGCGGGAAACTACGAGCAGTACTTC,CASRGLAGNYEQYF
TRBJ2-5,TRBV15,TRBD2,TGTGCCACCAGCAGGGAGGGACTAGCGGGAGGGGGGGTCCAAGAGACCCAGTACTTC,CATSREGLAGGGVQETQYF
TRBJ1-3,TRBV11-2,.,TGTGCCAGCAGCTTATTAATGACAGCTGGAAACACCATATATTTT,CASSLLMTAGNTIYF
TRBJ2-2,TRBV5-6,.,TGTGCCAGCAGGGATGACCTGCGAGGCACCGGGGAGCTGTTTTTT,CASRDDLRGTGELFF
TRBJ2-7,TRBV12-3/TRBV12-4,.,TGTGCCAGCAGTTTCATATACGGTGAGCAGTACTTC,CASSFIYGEQYF